Listed below are T cell receptor beta chains from one sample, sequenced in a study of shared clonotypes between healthy human individuals. The data were produced by immunoSEQ multiplex PCR, yet TCRdb's version contains in-frame clones alone and is incomplete. Of about 1 million clones listed, about 76% were seen once; the top ten hold 1.4% to 1.5%. The sequenced sample was memory CD4+ T cells sorted from blood. Source of these receptors: a man between 18 and 29 years old in good health. The CDR3 runs from the conserved cysteine through the conserved F or W.

V,J,CDR3
TRBV30,TRBJ2-5,CAWTLGRTSGFQETQYF
TRBV5-1,TRBJ2-3,CASSLGQSTDTQYF
TRBV5-4,TRBJ2-4,CASSLGELPAKNIQYF
TRBV9,TRBJ2-7,CASSPRGGGSSYEQYF
TRBV11-1,TRBJ2-3,CASSSGQITQYF
TRBV4-3,TRBJ2-2,CASSRERMNTGELFF
TRBV10-1,TRBJ1-5,CASSGPIGGPQPQHF
TRBV11-1,TRBJ1-1,CASSSDPATEAFF
TRBV19,TRBJ1-2,CASSDRGQGEVGYTF
TRBV7-3,TRBJ1-1,CASSSTGGVSTEAFF
TRBV5-1,TRBJ2-5,CASSLSFGASETQYF
TRBV10-3,TRBJ2-7,CATGPTGDEQYF
TRBV15,TRBJ1-2,CATSRDMTANYGYTF
TRBV5-4,TRBJ2-1,CASSLSSGGDEQFF
TRBV9,TRBJ1-2,CASSVAPDGNYGYTF
TRBV25-1,TRBJ2-2,CASSEWTGNHGELFF
TRBV21-1,TRBJ2-5,CASSKDRGYQETQYF
TRBV21-1,TRBJ2-3,CASSKAGGQGTDTQYF
TRBV30,TRBJ1-2,CAWGDRGYTF
TRBV28,TRBJ2-3,CASSLDSDADTQYF
TRBV30,TRBJ2-7,CAWSYGDEQYF
TRBV20-1,TRBJ1-1,CSAKGGFRAFF
TRBV10-1,TRBJ1-2,CASSDSTNYGYTF
TRBV27,TRBJ2-5,CASRNPSQETQYF